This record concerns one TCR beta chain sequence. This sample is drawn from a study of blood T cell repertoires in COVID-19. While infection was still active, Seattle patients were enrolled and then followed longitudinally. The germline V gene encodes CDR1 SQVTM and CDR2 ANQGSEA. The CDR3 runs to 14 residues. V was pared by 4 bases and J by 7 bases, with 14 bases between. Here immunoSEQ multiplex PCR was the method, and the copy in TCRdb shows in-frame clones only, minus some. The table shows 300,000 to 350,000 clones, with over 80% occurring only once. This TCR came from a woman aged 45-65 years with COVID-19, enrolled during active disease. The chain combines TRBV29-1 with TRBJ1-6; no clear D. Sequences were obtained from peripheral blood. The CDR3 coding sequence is TGCAGCGTTGCGTCCGCCGGGTTAAATTCACCCCTCCACTTT. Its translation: CSVASAGLNSPLHF.